These 5 T cell receptor beta chains were all obtained from the same sample, sequenced in a study of T cell responses to AZD1222 COVID-19 vaccine. TCRdb's copy holds only in-frame clones and misses some; the assay was immunoSEQ multiplex PCR. The sample lists 70,000 to 90,000 clones; 80% to 90% were seen once. Sequencing used peripheral blood, obtained 28 days after the second AZD1222 dose. Receptors were obtained from an adult who received the AZD1222 COVID-19 vaccine.

V is TRBV18 and J is TRBJ2-5, with D tentatively TRBD2 (5 bases). Per the germline V gene, CDR1 is KGHSH and CDR2 is LQKENI. The germline V and J ends were trimmed by 2 bases and 2 bases, with 12 bases remaining between them. This CDR3 comprises 15 residues. The CDR3 DNA follows: TGTGCCAGCTCACCAAGGAGGCAGAATCAAGAGACCCAGTACTTC. This sequence encodes CASSPRRQNQETQYF.

The chain employs TRBV10-3 and TRBJ1-5; weak D call: TRBD1 (5 bases). V was pared by 11 bases and J by 9 bases, with 20 bases between. Germline loops: CDR1 ENHRY, CDR2 SYGVKD. The CDR3 spans 13 residues. The CDR3 sequence: CASLADTGRPQHF. The DNA for the CDR3 is TGTGCCTCCTTGGCGGACACGGGACGGCCCCAGCATTTT.

The chain recombines TRBV2 with TRBJ1-2, with no clear D. The CDR3 length is 14 residues. V was pared by 3 bases and J by 3 bases, with 11 bases between. Germline V lookup: CDR1 SNHLY, CDR2 FYNNEI. The CDR3 protein is CASSDLDVYYGYTF. Written as DNA, the CDR3 is TGTGCCAGCAGTGATTTAGACGTATACTATGGCTACACCTTC.

This chain joins TRBV5-5 and TRBJ1-5; D is perhaps TRBD1 (5 bases). CDR1 is SGHKS and CDR2 is YYEKEE in the germline V gene (reference sequence). This CDR3 has 18 amino acids. Trimming removed 4 bases at V and 7 bases at J, with 27 bases between. The CDR3 DNA reads as TGTGCCAGCAGCCCATTTAGGGCTAGGGGTGGGGGGAGCCAGCCCCAGCATTTT. Encoded protein: CASSPFRARGGGSQPQHF.

The V gene is TRBV23-1, the J gene TRBJ1-1, with a weak D call TRBD1 (5 bases). TRBV23-1 is an ORF, with its function uncertain. Trimming shortened V by 4 bases and J by 5 bases, and 17 bases separated the two germline ends. The CDR3 length is 15 residues. In nucleotides, the CDR3 is TGCGCCAGCAGTCTTCCGGGACCTCCAACTACTGAAGCTTTCTTT. Protein: CASSLPGPPTTEAFF.